These 19 T cell receptor beta chains share one sample of origin, sequenced in a study of blood T cells in healthy people across ages. Next came a second PCR, run for about 6 to 12 cycles, which used a sample-barcoded 5' primer along with a J-beta primer mix. TCRdb called the 5' RACE reads again in MiXCR, with one record for every CDR3 protein. The sample contains around 1,700,000 distinct CDR3 sequences, roughly 28% of which appear only once. Sequencing input: blood. The receptors here all came from a woman in her 30s in good health.

This clonotype was detected only once. The J gene is TRBJ1-2, the V gene TRBV12-3 or TRBV12-4; 11 nucleotides align to TRBD1. CDR3 length equals 15 residues. V lost 1 base to trimming and J lost 7 bases; unmatched junction nucleotides: 5. The CDR3 sequence is CASSLGTGGFLGYTF. CDR3 in DNA: TGTGCCAGCAGTTTAGGGACAGGGGGCTTCCTTGGCTACACCTTC.

This clonotype was recorded a few times. The chain recombines TRBV3-1 with TRBJ1-2; D perhaps matches TRBD1 (5 bases). V was cut by 1 base and J by 4 bases, with 10 bases left in between. CDR3 length equals 14 residues. Germline V gene sequence: CDR1 LGHDT, CDR2 YNNKEL (reference sequence). The chain's CDR3 is CASSQVRDGYGYTF. DNA of the CDR3: TGTGCCAGCAGCCAAGTCAGGGACGGCTATGGCTACACCTTC.

V gene TRBV10-3 combines with J gene TRBJ1-1, with TRBD1 matching 8 bases. CDR3 length: 13 amino acids. The germline gives CDR1 ENHRY, CDR2 SYGVKD. After removal of 7 bases from V and 5 bases from J, the junction contained 6 bases not matched to a gene. For the CDR3, the DNA is TGTGCCATCACCCCGGACAGGGAGACTGAAGCTTTCTTT. It yields the protein CAITPDRETEAFF.

As to this clonotype: The junction and the germline gene differ at one end; a read error may be behind it. The chain recombines TRBV20-1 with TRBJ2-1, with TRBD2 identical over 7 bases. CDR3 length: 14 amino acids. The germline gives CDR1 DFQATT, CDR2 SNEGSKA (reference sequence). The CDR3: CSASAGSSYNEQVF. The DNA for the CDR3 is TGCAGTGCCTCAGCGGGAAGCTCCTACAATGAGCAGGTCTTC.

The chain joins TRBV12-3 or TRBV12-4 to TRBJ1-2; D is perhaps TRBD1 (5 bases). With 5 bases removed from V and 8 bases from J, the gap between germline ends came to 18 bases. The CDR3 covers 14 residues. The chain's CDR3 is CASSAGLALGGYTF. CDR3 coding DNA: TGTGCCAGCAGTGCGGGACTGGCGCTGGGGGGCTACACCTTC.

This clonotype was observed a handful of times. The chain carries TRBV9 and TRBJ2-3, with D uncertain. The CDR3 extends over 19 amino acids. Germline CDR1 reads SGDLS; CDR2 reads YYNGEE. Between the trimmed V and J ends, which lost 4 bases and 0 bases, there was a span of 24 bases. CDR3 protein: CASSTPRRRNELSTDTQYF. The CDR3 coding sequence is TGTGCCAGCAGCACCCCGAGACGGCGGAACGAACTTAGCACAGATACGCAGTATTTT.

The chain couples TRBV4-1 to TRBJ2-5, with D maybe TRBD2 (7 bases). This CDR3 comprises 17 residues. The V end lost 1 base, the J end lost 5 bases, and 20 bases lay between the germline ends. Germline CDR1 MGHRA, CDR2 YSYEKL. The CDR3 here is CASSQVVVGGAWETQYF. CDR3 in DNA: TGCGCCAGCAGCCAAGTTGTCGTTGGGGGGGCGTGGGAGACCCAGTACTTC.

This clonotype was seen more than once but under ten times. This rearrangement joins TRBV6-2 or TRBV6-3 to TRBJ2-7; 8 positions agree with TRBD2. CDR3 length equals 16 residues. From germline, CDR1 is MNHEY and CDR2 SVGEGT. V lost 0 bases to trimming and J lost 1 base; unmatched junction nucleotides: 5. The CDR3 spells CASSYSSASGSYEQYF. The CDR3 bases are TGTGCCAGCAGTTACTCTTCCGCTAGCGGGTCCTACGAGCAGTACTTC.

This clonotype showed up just a few times. This chain connects TRBV20-1 to TRBJ2-3; the D is unclear. Germline loops: CDR1 DFQATT, CDR2 SNEGSKA (reference sequence). This CDR3 comprises 11 residues. V lost 5 bases to trimming and J lost 2 bases, with 5 bases between them. CDR3 amino acids: CSAGTTDTQYF. The CDR3 DNA reads as TGCAGTGCTGGCACCACAGATACGCAGTATTTT.

The V and J genes are TRBV7-3 and TRBJ2-1; the D is unclear. CDR1 is SGHTA, CDR2 FQGTGA, per germline. Trimming stripped 0 bases from V and 6 bases from J, with 6 bases between. The CDR3 runs 13 residues. The CDR3 nucleotides are TGTGCCAGCAGCTTAACCGTGGCCAATGAGCAGTTCTTC. Protein: CASSLTVANEQFF. Drawing the rest from reference TRBV7-3 and TRBJ2-1, the complete variable domain is GAGVSQTPSNKVTEKGKYVELRCDPISGHTALYWYRQSLGQGPEFLIYFQGTGAADDSGLPNDRFFAVRPEGSVSTLKIQRTERGDSAVYLCASSLTVANEQFFGPGTRLTVL.

In nucleotides, the CDR3 is TGTGCCAGCAGCCAAGCCCCGACAGGTCCCTGGGGAGGCTACACCTTC. It codes for CASSQAPTGPWGGYTF. This chain uses TRBV4-2 with TRBJ1-2; D is possibly TRBD1 (6 bases). Germline lookup yields CDR1 LGHNA and CDR2 YNFKEQ. The V end lost 1 base, the J end lost 8 bases, and 20 bases lay between the germline ends. This CDR3 has 16 residues.

The CDR3 here is CASSVRRHIQYF. The CDR3 nucleotides are TGTGCCAGCAGTGTCAGGCGGCACATTCAGTACTTC. V usage is TRBV6-1 and J usage is TRBJ2-4; no definite D call. The V end was cut by 4 bases, the J end by 8 bases, with 9 bases between. Germline loops: CDR1 MNHNS, CDR2 SASEGT. The CDR3 contains 12 residues.

This clonotype was counted a few times. The chain couples TRBV5-1 to TRBJ2-5, with D possibly TRBD1 on 7 matching bases. CDR1 SGHRS and CDR2 YFSETQ come from the germline V gene. There are 15 residues in the CDR3. V lost 9 bases to trimming and J lost 11 bases, with 29 bases between them. CDR3 region: CATVQTGTLRNEQYF. For the CDR3, the DNA is TGCGCCACCGTGCAGACAGGGACTCTCCGGAATGAGCAGTACTTC.

This clonotype was counted ten times or more. This chain connects TRBV5-1 to TRBJ2-1; D remains unclear. There are 14 residues in the CDR3. Trimming removed 0 bases from V and 5 bases from J, with 9 bases in between. Looked up from germline, CDR1 is SGHRS and CDR2 is YFSETQ. This chain's CDR3 is CASSLAGQNNEQFF. Written as DNA, the CDR3 is TGCGCCAGCAGCTTGGCGGGCCAAAACAATGAGCAGTTCTTC.

V is TRBV12-3 or TRBV12-4 and J is TRBJ1-1; perhaps TRBD1 as D (6 bases). The length of the CDR3 is 12 residues. Trimming removed 5 bases from V and 7 bases from J, with 11 bases in between. The CDR3, as DNA: TGTGCCAGCAGTACGTCACAGGGTGAAGCTTTCTTT. Protein product: CASSTSQGEAFF.

The V and J genes are TRBV7-7 and TRBJ2-4; possibly TRBD1 for D (5 bases). The end of the DNA aligns better with TRBJ2-5, so the J call may be wrong. The CDR3 extends over 14 amino acids. The V gene's germline CDR1 is SSHAT and CDR2 FNYEAQ (reference sequence). The CDR3 reads CASSMGSGLETQYF. CDR3 DNA: TGTGCCAGCAGCATGGGGTCAGGGCTGGAGACCCAGTACTTC.

The CDR3 DNA sequence: TGTGCCAGCAGCCAAGATCCGCACAGCTACAATGAGCAGTTCTTC. This gives the protein CASSQDPHSYNEQFF. The chain employs TRBV3-1 and TRBJ2-1; no clear D. Germline CDR1 reads LGHDT; CDR2 reads YNNKEL (reference sequence). The length of the CDR3 is 15 residues. With 0 bases removed from V and 3 bases from J, the gap between germline ends came to 9 bases.

This clonotype was detected ten times or more. DNA for the CDR3: TGTGCCAGCAGGTCTACCCGGGGACTTTTGCAGTTCTTC. Translation: CASRSTRGLLQFF. The chain has TRBV12-3 or TRBV12-4 and TRBJ2-1; weak D call: TRBD2 (6 bases). V lost 6 bases, J lost 12 bases, and 18 bases lay in between. The CDR3 is made up of 13 amino acids.

This chain joins TRBV6-6 and TRBJ2-5; D is unclear. V lost 0 bases to trimming and J lost 0 bases, with 11 bases between them. The CDR3 length is 16 residues. Germline loops: CDR1 MNHNY, CDR2 SVGAGI (reference sequence). The CDR3 protein is CASSYSHGTNQETQYF. The CDR3 coding sequence is TGTGCCAGCAGTTACTCGCACGGAACAAACCAAGAGACCCAGTACTTC.